Following are 11 T cell receptor beta chains from one sample sequenced in a study of graft-versus-host responses after intestinal transplantation. TCRdb's copy holds only in-frame clones and misses some; the assay was immunoSEQ multiplex PCR. Found here are fewer than 25,000 clones, about half of them singletons; the top ten hold about 1%. Source: alloreactive CD4+ T cells from a mixed lymphocyte reaction culture, taken before intestinal transplant. The subset here: CFSE-low proliferating T cells sorted from approximately 6-day pre-transplant mixed lymphocyte reaction (GvH or HvG direction). Every receptor here comes from a human patient who received an intestinal transplant.

The V and J genes are TRBV6-1 and TRBJ1-2; D remains ambiguous. In germline, CDR1 is MNHNS, CDR2 SASEGT. The CDR3 spans 15 residues. Trimming pared 10 bases from V and 4 bases from J, leaving 22 bases between. The CDR3 sequence: CANRGGPKSVYGYTF. As DNA, the CDR3 is TGTGCCAACCGAGGCGGGCCCAAGTCGGTCTATGGCTACACCTTC.

In this sample, this clone turned up a few times. The rearrangement joins TRBV6-1 to TRBJ1-1, with D unclear. V lost 4 bases and J lost 1, with 7 bases in between. Germline-derived CDR1 and CDR2 are MNHNS and SASEGT. CDR3 length: 13 residues. CDR3 nucleotides: TGTGCCAGCAGTGCACAGCCGAACACTGAAGCTTTCTTT. Translating gives CASSAQPNTEAFF.

This chain links TRBV19 with TRBJ2-7; TRBD1 is a possible D gene (6 bases). Deletions cut 6 bases from V and 1 base from J, with 13 bases between. CDR1 and CDR2 from the germline V gene are LNHDA and SQIVND (reference sequence). The CDR3 has 14 residues. The CDR3 DNA sequence: TGTGCCAGTAGCCCACAGGGACGGTCCTACGAGCAGTACTTC. Amino acids: CASSPQGRSYEQYF. The full variable domain, with the rest looked up from reference TRBV19 and TRBJ2-7, is DGGITQSPKYLFRKEGQNVTLSCEQNLNHDAMYWYRQDPGQGLRLIYYSQIVNDFQKGDIAEGYSVSREKKESFPLTVTSAQKNPTAFYLCASSPQGRSYEQYFGPGTRLTVT.

This rearrangement joins TRBV9 to TRBJ1-3; the D is unclear. CDR3 length: 14 residues. Germline-derived CDR1 and CDR2 are SGDLS and YYNGEE. V lost 4 bases to trimming and J lost 3 bases, with 11 bases between them. Written as DNA, the CDR3 is TGTGCCAGCAGCCCCGGGTTGAGTGGAAACACCATATATTTT. Translated, it gives CASSPGLSGNTIYF.

The chain uses TRBV10-3 and TRBJ2-1; 11 nucleotides match TRBD1. Germline V gives CDR1 ENHRY, CDR2 SYGVKD. The CDR3 runs to 16 residues. V was pared by 6 bases and J by 1 base, with 5 bases of the junction left unmatched. Written as DNA, the CDR3 is TGTGCCATCAGGGGACAGGGGGGGGAATCCTACAATGAGCAGTTCTTC. Translating it yields CAIRGQGGESYNEQFF.

The chain recombines TRBV5-4 with TRBJ2-7, with D possibly being TRBD1 (5 bases). V lost 2 bases, J lost 5 bases, and 11 bases lay in between. The CDR3 sequence is 13 residues long. Germline loops: CDR1 SGHNT, CDR2 YYREEE (reference sequence). The CDR3 DNA sequence: TGTGCCAGCAGCTTCCAGGGTTCCCACGAGCAGTACTTC. Its translation is CASSFQGSHEQYF.

The V gene is TRBV4-1, the J gene TRBJ1-5; D is perhaps TRBD1 (5 bases). Trimming pared 1 base from V and 5 bases from J, leaving 9 bases between. CDR1 and CDR2 from the germline V gene are MGHRA and YSYEKL. The CDR3 runs 14 residues. The CDR3 nucleotides read TGCGCCAGCAGCCAAGGTGGGGGGGATCAGCCCCAGCATTTT. The encoded protein is CASSQGGGDQPQHF.

The table lists this clone with a few counts. This chain joins TRBV5-1 and TRBJ1-4; 9 bases agree with TRBD1. The CDR3 sequence is 16 residues long. Per germline, CDR1 SGHRS and CDR2 YFSETQ. Unmatched junction bases numbered 7, after V lost 0 bases and J lost 7 bases. In DNA, the CDR3 is TGCGCCAGCAGCTTGGCCCTCGGGACAGGGCGTGAAAAACTGTTTTTT. It specifies CASSLALGTGREKLFF.

The chain employs TRBV10-3 and TRBJ1-5, with D possibly TRBD1 on 5 matching bases. Trimming cost V 10 bases and J 0 bases, with 16 bases left between them. The CDR3 extends over 15 amino acids. The germline V gene has CDR1 ENHRY and CDR2 SYGVKD. Here the CDR3 reads CATSGGGNSNQPQHF. CDR3 bases: TGTGCCACAAGCGGGGGGGGGAATAGCAATCAGCCCCAGCATTTT.

V gene TRBV19 combines with J gene TRBJ2-2; 11 bases agree with TRBD1. There are 16 residues in the CDR3. Germline trimming cut 5 bases from V and 6 bases from J; bases unmatched to any gene: 8. Germline lookup yields CDR1 LNHDA and CDR2 SQIVND (reference sequence). As DNA, the CDR3 is TGTGCCAGTAGTCGCTGGACAGGGGGCGCGGCCGGGGAGCTGTTTTTT. This encodes CASSRWTGGAAGELFF.

This chain connects TRBV19 to TRBJ1-5; the match to TRBD1 covers 8 bases. From germline, CDR1 is LNHDA and CDR2 SQIVND (reference sequence). This CDR3 contains 15 residues. V dropped 6 bases and J dropped 7; count of bases not matched to a gene: 11. The CDR3 spells CASSATDRVRQPQHF. CDR3 DNA sequence: TGTGCCAGTAGCGCGACGGACAGGGTAAGACAGCCCCAGCATTTT.